These T cell receptor beta chains were read from a single sample in a study of CXCR3-negative and CXCR3-positive naive CD8 T cells. From its re-call of the 5' RACE reads, TCRdb lists each CDR3 protein once, without DNA. This listing includes about 85,000 distinct CDR3 sequences. Sequences were obtained from naive CXCR3+ CD8+ T cells from blood. All receptors come from a human donor in good health. Some clones in this sample may be carry-over from other donors' samples. CDR3s include the opening cysteine and the closing phenylalanine or tryptophan.

CDR3	V	J
CASSLELANEQFF	TRBV11-2	TRBJ2-1
CASSQDTGLSYNEQFF	TRBV4-3	TRBJ2-1
CASSLVGSQGELFF	TRBV5-5	TRBJ2-2
CASSIDLAGTEAFF	TRBV19	TRBJ1-1
CASSFRAGEDSYSYEQYF	TRBV28	TRBJ2-7
CASSYWPRELGPQETQYF	TRBV6-2/TRBV6-3	TRBJ2-5
CASSLGTGGSGANVLTF	TRBV28	TRBJ2-6
CASSPGLAVTDTQYF	TRBV18	TRBJ2-3
CASSLGVITSGQPQHF	TRBV7-2	TRBJ1-5
CASSVKDRAFYEQYF	TRBV11-2	TRBJ2-7
CASSLTASGLNNEQFF	TRBV5-5	TRBJ2-1
CASSLEARETEAFF	TRBV5-5	TRBJ1-1
CASNYASQAASYEQYF	TRBV12-3/TRBV12-4	TRBJ2-7
CASSYRDRALETQYF	TRBV28	TRBJ2-5
CASGWTRSSYNEQFF	TRBV23-1	TRBJ2-1
CASSPWALNTEDFF	TRBV28	TRBJ1-1